This T cell receptor beta chain was recovered during a study of quantifying T cell responses using KT2 cells. Study-wide background: Reverse transcription used primers in the TCR alpha and beta constant regions.

KT2, a clone with a known TCR, was spiked into unfractionated PBMC. Germline CDR1 is MNHEY and CDR2 is SMNVEV (reference sequence). V was clipped by 0 bases and J by 9 bases, with 6 bases between them. This CDR3 region has 11 residues. An oligo carrying a UMI was ligated to the cDNA 3' end. First-round PCR used three to four cycles and beta primers RC1.1 and RC1.2 covering TRBC1 and TRBC2. TCRdb re-derived calls from the UMI-ligation and nested PCR reads in MiXCR, one entry per CDR3 protein. The data hold about 41,000 distinct CDR3 sequences, with about 15% observed a single time. This clonotype was recorded a few times.

The chain joins TRBV27 to TRBJ2-7; D call uncertain. Source material: PBMCs spiked with cells of the T cell clone KT2. This TCR was recovered from a human donor. CDR3 in amino acids: CASSLSDGQYF. The CDR3 DNA reads TGTGCCAGCAGTTTATCAGATGGGCAGTACTTC.